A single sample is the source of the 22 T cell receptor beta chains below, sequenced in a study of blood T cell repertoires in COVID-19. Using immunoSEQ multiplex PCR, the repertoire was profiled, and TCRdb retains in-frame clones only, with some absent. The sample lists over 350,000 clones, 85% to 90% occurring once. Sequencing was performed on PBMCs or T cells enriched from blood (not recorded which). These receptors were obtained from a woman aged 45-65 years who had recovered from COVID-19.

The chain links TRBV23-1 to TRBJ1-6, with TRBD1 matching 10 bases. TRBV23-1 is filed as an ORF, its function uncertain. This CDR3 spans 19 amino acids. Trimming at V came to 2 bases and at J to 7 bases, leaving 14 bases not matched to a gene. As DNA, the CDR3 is TGCGCCAGCAGTCAAGTCCGGGACAGGGGTTTCAGAGCGAATTCACCCCTCCACTTT. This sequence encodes CASSQVRDRGFRANSPLHF.

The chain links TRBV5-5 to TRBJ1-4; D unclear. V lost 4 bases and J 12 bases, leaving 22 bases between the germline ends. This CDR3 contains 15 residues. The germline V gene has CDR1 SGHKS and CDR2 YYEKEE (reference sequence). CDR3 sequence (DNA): TGTGCCAGCAGCCCGATCGGGATCCCGACGTATGAACTGTTTTTT. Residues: CASSPIGIPTYELFF. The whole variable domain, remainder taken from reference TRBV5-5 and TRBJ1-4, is DAGVTQSPTHLIKTRGQQVTLRCSPISGHKSVSWYQQVLGQGPQFIFQYYEKEERGRGNFPDRFSARQFPNYSSELNVNALLLGDSALYLCASSPIGIPTYELFFGSGTQLSVL.

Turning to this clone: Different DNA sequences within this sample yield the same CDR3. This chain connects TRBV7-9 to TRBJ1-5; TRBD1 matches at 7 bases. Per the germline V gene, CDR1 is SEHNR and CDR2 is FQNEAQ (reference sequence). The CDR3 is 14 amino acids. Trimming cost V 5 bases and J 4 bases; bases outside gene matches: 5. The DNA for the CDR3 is TGTGCCAGCAGCCGGGACAGCAAGAATCAGCCCCAGCATTTT. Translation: CASSRDSKNQPQHF.

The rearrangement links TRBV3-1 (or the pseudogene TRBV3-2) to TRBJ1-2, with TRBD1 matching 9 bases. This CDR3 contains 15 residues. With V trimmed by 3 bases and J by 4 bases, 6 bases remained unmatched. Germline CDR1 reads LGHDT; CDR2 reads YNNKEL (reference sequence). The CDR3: CASSQDPGQGYGYTF. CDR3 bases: TGTGCCAGCAGCCAGGATCCGGGACAGGGCTATGGCTACACCTTC.

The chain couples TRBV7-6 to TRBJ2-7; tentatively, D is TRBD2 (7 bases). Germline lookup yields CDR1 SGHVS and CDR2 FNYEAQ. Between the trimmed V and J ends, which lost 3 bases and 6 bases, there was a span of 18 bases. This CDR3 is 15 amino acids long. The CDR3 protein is CASSLEGGNGPEQYF. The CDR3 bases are TGTGCCAGCAGCTTGGAGGGGGGGAACGGCCCCGAGCAGTACTTC.

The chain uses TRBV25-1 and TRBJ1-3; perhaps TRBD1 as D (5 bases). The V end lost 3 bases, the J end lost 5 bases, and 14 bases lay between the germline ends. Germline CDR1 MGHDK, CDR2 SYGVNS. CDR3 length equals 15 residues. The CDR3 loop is CASSERGGLRNTIYF. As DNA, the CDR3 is TGTGCCAGCAGTGAGCGGGGGGGATTAAGAAACACCATATATTTT.

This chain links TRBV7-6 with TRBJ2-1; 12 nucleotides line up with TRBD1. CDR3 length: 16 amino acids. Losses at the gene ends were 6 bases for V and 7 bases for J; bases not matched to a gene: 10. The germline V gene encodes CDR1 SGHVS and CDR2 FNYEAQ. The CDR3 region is CASSRTGTGGENEQFF. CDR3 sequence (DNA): TGTGCCAGCAGTCGTACCGGGACAGGGGGCGAGAATGAGCAGTTCTTC.

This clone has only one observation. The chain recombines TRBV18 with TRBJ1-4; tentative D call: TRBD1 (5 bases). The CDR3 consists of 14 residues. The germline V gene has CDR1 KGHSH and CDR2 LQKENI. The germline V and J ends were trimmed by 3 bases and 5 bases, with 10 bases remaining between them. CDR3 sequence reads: CASSPPGINEKLFF. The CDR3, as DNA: TGTGCCAGCTCACCTCCAGGGATCAATGAAAAACTGTTTTTT.

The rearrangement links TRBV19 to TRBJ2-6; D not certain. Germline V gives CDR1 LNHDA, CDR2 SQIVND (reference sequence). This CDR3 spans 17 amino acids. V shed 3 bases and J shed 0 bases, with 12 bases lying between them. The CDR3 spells CASSIGSSHSGANVLTF. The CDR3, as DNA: TGTGCCAGTAGTATCGGGTCGAGTCACTCTGGGGCCAACGTCCTGACTTTC.

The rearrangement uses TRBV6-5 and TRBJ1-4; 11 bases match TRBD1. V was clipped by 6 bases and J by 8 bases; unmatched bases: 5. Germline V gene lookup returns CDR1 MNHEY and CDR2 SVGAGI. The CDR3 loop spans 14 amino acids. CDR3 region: CASRDRGLREKLFF. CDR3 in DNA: TGTGCCAGCAGGGACAGGGGGCTTCGGGAAAAACTGTTTTTT.

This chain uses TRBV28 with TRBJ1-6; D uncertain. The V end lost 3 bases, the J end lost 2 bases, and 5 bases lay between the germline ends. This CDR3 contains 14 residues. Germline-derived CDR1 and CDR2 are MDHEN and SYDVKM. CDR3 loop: CASSLPAYNSPLHF. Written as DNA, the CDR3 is TGTGCCAGCAGTTTGCCAGCCTATAATTCACCCCTCCACTTT.

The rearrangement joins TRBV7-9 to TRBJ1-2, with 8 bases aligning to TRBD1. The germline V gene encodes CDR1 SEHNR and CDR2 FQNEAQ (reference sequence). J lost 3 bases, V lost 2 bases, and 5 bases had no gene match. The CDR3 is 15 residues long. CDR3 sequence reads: CASSLYQGADYGYTF. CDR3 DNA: TGTGCCAGCAGCTTATACCAGGGGGCGGACTATGGCTACACCTTC.

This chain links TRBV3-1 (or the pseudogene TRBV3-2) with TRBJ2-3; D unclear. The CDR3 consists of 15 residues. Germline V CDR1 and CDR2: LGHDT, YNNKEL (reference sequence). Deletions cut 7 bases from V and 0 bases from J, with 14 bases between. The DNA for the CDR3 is TGTGCCAGCACCCCTACTACGTTCAGCACAGATACGCAGTATTTT. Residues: CASTPTTFSTDTQYF.

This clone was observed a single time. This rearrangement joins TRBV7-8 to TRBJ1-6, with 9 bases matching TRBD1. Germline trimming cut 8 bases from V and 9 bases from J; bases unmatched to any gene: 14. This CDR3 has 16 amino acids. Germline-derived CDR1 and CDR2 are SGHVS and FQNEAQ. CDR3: CASGKTGQGGSSPLHF. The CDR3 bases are TGTGCCAGCGGGAAAACGGGACAGGGTGGGAGTTCACCCCTCCACTTT.

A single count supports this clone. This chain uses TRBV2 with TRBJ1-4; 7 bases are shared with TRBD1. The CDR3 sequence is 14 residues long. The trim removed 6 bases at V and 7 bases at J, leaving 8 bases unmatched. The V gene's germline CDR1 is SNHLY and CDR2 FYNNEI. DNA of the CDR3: TGTGCCAGCAGCGACAGGGTGGGTGGTGAAAAACTGTTTTTT. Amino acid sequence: CASSDRVGGEKLFF.

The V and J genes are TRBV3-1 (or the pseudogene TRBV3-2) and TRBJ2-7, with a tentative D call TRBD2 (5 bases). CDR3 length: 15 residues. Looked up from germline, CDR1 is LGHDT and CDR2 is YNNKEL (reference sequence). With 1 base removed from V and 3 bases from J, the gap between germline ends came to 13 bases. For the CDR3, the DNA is TGTGCCAGCAGCCAAGGGGTCCAGACTAACTACGAGCAGTACTTC. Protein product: CASSQGVQTNYEQYF.

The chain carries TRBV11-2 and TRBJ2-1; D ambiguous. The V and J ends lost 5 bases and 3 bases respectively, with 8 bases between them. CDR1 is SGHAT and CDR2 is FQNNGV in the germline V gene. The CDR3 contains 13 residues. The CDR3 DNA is TGTGCCAGCAGCGTGACTGACTACAATGAGCAGTTCTTC. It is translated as CASSVTDYNEQFF.

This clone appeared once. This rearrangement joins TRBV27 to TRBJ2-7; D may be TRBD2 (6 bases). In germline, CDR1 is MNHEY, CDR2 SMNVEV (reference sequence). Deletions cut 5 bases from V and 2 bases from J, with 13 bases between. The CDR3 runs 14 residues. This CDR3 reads CASSTTGGPYEQYF. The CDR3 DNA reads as TGTGCCAGCAGTACCACCGGGGGTCCCTACGAGCAGTACTTC.

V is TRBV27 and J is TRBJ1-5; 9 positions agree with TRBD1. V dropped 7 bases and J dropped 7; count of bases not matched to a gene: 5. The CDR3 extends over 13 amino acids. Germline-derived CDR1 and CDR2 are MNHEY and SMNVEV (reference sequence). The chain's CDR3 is CASTRGTGQPQHF. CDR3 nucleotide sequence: TGTGCCAGCACGCGGGGGACAGGGCAGCCCCAGCATTTT.

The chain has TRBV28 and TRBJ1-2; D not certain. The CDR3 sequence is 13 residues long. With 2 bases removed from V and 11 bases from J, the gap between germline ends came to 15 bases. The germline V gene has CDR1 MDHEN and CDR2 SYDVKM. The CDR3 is CASSLTDLGGYTF. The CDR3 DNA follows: TGTGCCAGCAGTTTAACGGATCTTGGAGGGTACACCTTC.

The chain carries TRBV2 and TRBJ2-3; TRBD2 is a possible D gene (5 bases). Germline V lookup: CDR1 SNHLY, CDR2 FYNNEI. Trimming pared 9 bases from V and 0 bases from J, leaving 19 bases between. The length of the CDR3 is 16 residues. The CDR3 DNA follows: TGTGCCAGTACGGGAAGAATTCCGACTAGCACAGATACGCAGTATTTT. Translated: CASTGRIPTSTDTQYF.

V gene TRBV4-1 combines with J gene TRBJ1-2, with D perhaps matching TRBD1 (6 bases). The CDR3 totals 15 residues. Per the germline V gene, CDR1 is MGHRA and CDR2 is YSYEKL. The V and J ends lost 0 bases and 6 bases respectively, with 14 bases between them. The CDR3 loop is CASSQDRGSSDGYTF. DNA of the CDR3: TGCGCCAGCAGCCAAGACAGGGGCAGCTCGGATGGCTACACCTTC.